The 17 T cell receptor beta chains below were found in one sample sequenced in a study of blood T cell repertoires in COVID-19 (dated by TCRdb to 2020 to 2021). The library was made by the immunoSEQ multiplex PCR assay. TCRdb retrieved this table from immuneACCESS and kept in-frame rearrangements only. Not all clones are present; in checked studies, unresolved V genes account for under half, and no reason is known for the remainder. The sample table lists approximately 160,000 clones, approximately 80% of them with a count of one. The ten largest clones capture about 8.3% of the sample. Sequencing input: peripheral blood. The receptors originated from a man aged 55 to 70 with acute or convalescent COVID-19.

V is TRBV11-3 and J is TRBJ1-3; D may be TRBD1 (6 bases). CDR1 is SGHNT, CDR2 YENEEA, per germline. The CDR3 runs to 13 residues. Trimming cost V 4 bases and J 10 bases, with 14 bases left between them. CDR3 DNA sequence: TGTGCCAGCAGCTCGGGACAAAGTGGGACCATATATTTT. Translated: CASSSGQSGTIYF.

This clone was seen a handful of times. DNA for the CDR3: TGCGCCAGCAGCTTAGGACAACTCTACGAGCAGTACTTC. Protein: CASSLGQLYEQYF. The chain employs TRBV5-1 and TRBJ2-7, with D possibly TRBD1 on 5 matching bases. V was clipped by 2 bases and J by 3 bases, with 9 bases between them. Germline assignment: CDR1 SGHRS and CDR2 YFSETQ. This CDR3 comprises 13 residues.

V gene TRBV19 combines with J gene TRBJ1-2, with a possible D match to TRBD1 (5 bases). Germline V gene lookup returns CDR1 LNHDA and CDR2 SQIVND (reference sequence). The CDR3 extends over 14 amino acids. The V end was cut by 7 bases, the J end by 1 base, with 13 bases between. CDR3 DNA sequence: TGTGCCAGTACCTTGGGGCAGCTTAACTATGGCTACACCTTC. Its protein is CASTLGQLNYGYTF.

This chain uses TRBV19 with TRBJ2-7; 8 nucleotides agree with TRBD1. CDR1 and CDR2 (germline): LNHDA, SQIVND (reference sequence). This CDR3 is 12 amino acids long. V lost 8 bases, J lost 6 bases, and 6 bases stayed unmatched. The CDR3 DNA reads TGTGCCAGTGGAACGGACAGGGCCGAGCAGTACTTC. Residues: CASGTDRAEQYF. Variable domain in full (rest from reference TRBV19 and TRBJ2-7): DGGITQSPKYLFRKEGQNVTLSCEQNLNHDAMYWYRQDPGQGLRLIYYSQIVNDFQKGDIAEGYSVSREKKESFPLTVTSAQKNPTAFYLCASGTDRAEQYFGPGTRLTVT.

The rearrangement links TRBV2 to TRBJ1-1; D unresolved. The CDR3 consists of 14 residues. Germline-derived CDR1 and CDR2 are SNHLY and FYNNEI. The V and J ends lost 4 bases and 2 bases respectively, with 11 bases between them. The CDR3 here is CASSVLTANTEAFF. The CDR3, as DNA: TGTGCCAGCAGTGTTTTAACAGCCAACACTGAAGCTTTCTTT.

The V and J genes are TRBV29-1 and TRBJ2-5; a possible D gene is TRBD2 (6 bases). V lost 7 bases and J 3 bases, leaving 21 bases between the germline ends. The CDR3 runs to 15 residues. Germline V gives CDR1 SQVTM, CDR2 ANQGSEA. CDR3 amino acids: CSALERAEKKETQYF. As DNA, the CDR3 is TGCAGCGCGCTGGAGCGGGCAGAAAAAAAAGAGACCCAGTACTTC.

The chain recombines TRBV29-1 with TRBJ1-1; 8 nucleotides match TRBD1. The CDR3 totals 13 residues. Looked up from germline, CDR1 is SQVTM and CDR2 is ANQGSEA. The V segment lost 8 bases and the J segment 6 bases; nucleotides outside the gene matches: 11. The CDR3 DNA reads TGCAGCTCATCACAGGGGGAGCTCGCTGAAGCTTTCTTT. Translated, it gives CSSSQGELAEAFF.

This chain connects TRBV24-1 to TRBJ2-1; possible D gene TRBD2, 6 bases. V lost 0 bases and J 0 bases, leaving 11 bases between the germline ends. This CDR3 has 17 amino acids. The germline gives CDR1 KGHDR, CDR2 SFDVKD. CDR3 sequence (DNA): TGTGCCACCAGTGATTTGCAAGCCGGGAGCTCCTACAATGAGCAGTTCTTC. Encoded protein: CATSDLQAGSSYNEQFF.

The V and J genes are TRBV29-1 and TRBJ1-2, with D possibly being TRBD1 (6 bases). Trimming took off 6 bases at V and 4 bases at J, with 15 bases between the two ends. Germline V CDR1 and CDR2: SQVTM, ANQGSEA. The CDR3 contains 13 residues. The CDR3 sequence: CSVITGTLYGYTF. CDR3 coding DNA: TGCAGCGTGATAACAGGGACACTCTATGGCTACACCTTC. The whole variable domain, remainder taken from reference TRBV29-1 and TRBJ1-2, is SAVISQKPSRDICQRGTSLTIQCQVDSQVTMMFWYRQQPGQSLTLIATANQGSEATYESGFVIDKFPISRPNLTFSTLTVSNMSPEDSSIYLCSVITGTLYGYTFGSGTRLTVV.

J is TRBJ2-1 and V is TRBV9, with TRBD2 identical over 9 bases. Germline trimming cut 3 bases from V and 15 bases from J; bases unmatched to any gene: 7. Germline assignment: CDR1 SGDLS and CDR2 YYNGEE. This CDR3 is built from 12 residues. The CDR3 nucleotides read TGTGCCAGCAGCGGACCTAGCGGGGTAGCGTTCTTC. This sequence encodes CASSGPSGVAFF.

The chain links TRBV30 to TRBJ1-6; a possible D gene is TRBD1 (6 bases). This CDR3 region has 17 residues. V lost 5 bases, J lost 1 base, and 18 bases lay in between. CDR1 GTSNPN and CDR2 SVGIG come from the germline V gene (reference sequence). This chain's CDR3 is CAWGKGGARSYNSPLHF. The CDR3 nucleotides read TGTGCCTGGGGGAAAGGGGGGGCTCGGTCCTATAATTCACCCCTCCACTTT.

The rearrangement joins TRBV19 to TRBJ1-5; D remains ambiguous. V lost 5 bases, J lost 8 bases, and 10 bases lay in between. The V gene's germline CDR1 is LNHDA and CDR2 SQIVND (reference sequence). CDR3 size: 12 residues. DNA of the CDR3: TGTGCCAGTAGTGAGGTGAATGAGCCCCAGCATTTT. Translating gives CASSEVNEPQHF.

This clone appeared many times. The J gene is TRBJ1-5, the V gene TRBV4-1; possible D gene TRBD1, 5 bases. Trimming removed 0 bases at V and 1 base at J, with 13 bases between. The CDR3 has 17 residues. Germline CDR1 reads MGHRA; CDR2 reads YSYEKL. The CDR3 sequence is CASSQEVPQGSNQPQHF. The CDR3 bases are TGCGCCAGCAGCCAAGAGGTCCCGCAGGGCAGCAATCAGCCCCAGCATTTT.

This rearrangement joins TRBV18 to TRBJ2-3; a weak D match, TRBD1 (5 bases). Germline V lookup: CDR1 KGHSH, CDR2 LQKENI. This CDR3 region has 14 residues. V lost 1 base and J 4 bases, leaving 9 bases between the germline ends. CDR3 residues: CASSPREGADTQYF. For the CDR3, the DNA is TGTGCCAGCTCACCACGGGAAGGGGCAGATACGCAGTATTTT.

The chain carries TRBV10-1 and TRBJ1-5; TRBD1 aligns across 9 bases. Germline V gene data show CDR1 as WNHNN and CDR2 as SYGVQD (reference sequence). The CDR3 has 18 residues. After removal of 2 bases from V and 0 bases from J, the junction contained 8 bases not matched to a gene. The CDR3 bases are TGCGCCAGCAGTGAGATCTGGACAGGGGCTTGTAGCAATCAGCCCCAGCATTTT. Translating it yields CASSEIWTGACSNQPQHF.

The chain is built from TRBV7-2 and TRBJ2-5, with 8 bases aligning to TRBD2. CDR3 size: 17 residues. Losses at the gene ends were 3 bases for V and 2 bases for J; bases not matched to a gene: 11. In germline, CDR1 is SGHTA, CDR2 FQGNSA. In DNA, the CDR3 is TGTGCCAGCAGCTTCCTAGGGGGTAGCGGGGCTCAAGAGACCCAGTACTTC. Its translation is CASSFLGGSGAQETQYF.

This clone was picked up a small number of times. V and J are TRBV4-1 and TRBJ1-3; D remains unclear. This CDR3 contains 14 residues. Germline values: CDR1 MGHRA, CDR2 YSYEKL. V lost 1 base to trimming and J lost 1 base, with 5 bases between them. The CDR3, as DNA: TGCGCCAGCAGCCAAGTCGGTTCTGGAAACACCATATATTTT. It yields the protein CASSQVGSGNTIYF.